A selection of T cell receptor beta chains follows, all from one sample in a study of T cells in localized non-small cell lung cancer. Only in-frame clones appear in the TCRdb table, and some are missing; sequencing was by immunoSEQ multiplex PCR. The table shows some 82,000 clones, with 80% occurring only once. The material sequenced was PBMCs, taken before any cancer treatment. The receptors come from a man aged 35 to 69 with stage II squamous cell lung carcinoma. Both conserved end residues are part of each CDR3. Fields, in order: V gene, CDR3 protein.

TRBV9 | CASSVGSPRETQYF
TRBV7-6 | CASSLQGNFGNEQFF
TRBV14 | CASSQEWADTQYF
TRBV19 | CASSNQQGTQPQHF
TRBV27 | CASSSPTSGMPLDF
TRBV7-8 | CASSLSFPRFEAFF
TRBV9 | CASSARGGNPTDNEQFF
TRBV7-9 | CASSFLGTDTQYF
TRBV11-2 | CASSSLQGSGANVLTF
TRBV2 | CASRPGLSTDTQYF
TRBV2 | CVTSGTGMRDQPQHF
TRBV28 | CASSLRVLHQETQYF
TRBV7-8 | CASSADRISNQPQHF
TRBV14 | CASSLTSGRGNEQFF
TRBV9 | CASSGDLGTQYF
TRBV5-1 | CASGPEGETQYF
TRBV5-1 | CASSSRPGQEGEQYF
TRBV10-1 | CASSVTARLVTEAFF
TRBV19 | CASGASLSGGNEQFF
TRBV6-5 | CASSYGTGIGYEQYF
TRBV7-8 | CASSRTGTNYQPQHF
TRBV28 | CASSSRGGQEFF
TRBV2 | CASNGQGVNSPLHF
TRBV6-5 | CASSTGSVGYTF
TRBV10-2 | CASSVQTGNEQYF
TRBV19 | CATYPGGASGNTIYF
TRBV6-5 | CASSYGRLGFEAFF
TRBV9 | CASSVRAGTTDTQYF
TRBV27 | CASSLYGTGGGYTF
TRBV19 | CASSMPSTGAKSNGYTF
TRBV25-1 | CASSELGEETQYF
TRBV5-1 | CASSLVAGPSYEQYF
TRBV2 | CASSEELLSSYNEQFF
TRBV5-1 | CASSSTQLGTSTTYEQFF
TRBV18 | CASSPGTVNQPQHF
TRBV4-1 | CASSPTGVYGADTQYF
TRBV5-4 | CASSLTKSTDTQYF
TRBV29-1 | CSVDHGQGYEQYF
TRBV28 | CASSLRDSSYEQYF
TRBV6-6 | CASGDRSYQPQHF
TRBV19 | CASSIIRGAQETQYF
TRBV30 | CAWKGNQETQYF
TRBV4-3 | CASSQEGSNYEQYF
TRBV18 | CASSLDRGNSYEQYF
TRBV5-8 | CASSLSTVNYGYTF
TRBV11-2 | CASKLDRNTEAFF
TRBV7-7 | CASSFDREANSNQPQHF
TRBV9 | CASSVSPQGGGNTIYF
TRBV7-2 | CASSLGGQPQHF
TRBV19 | CASSRGNRDTEAFF
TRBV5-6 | CASSPGYSGANVLTF
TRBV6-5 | CASRDRGQLYNEQFF
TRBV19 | CASSTGGGTDTQYF
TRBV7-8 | CASSLARRAGGPNSPLHF